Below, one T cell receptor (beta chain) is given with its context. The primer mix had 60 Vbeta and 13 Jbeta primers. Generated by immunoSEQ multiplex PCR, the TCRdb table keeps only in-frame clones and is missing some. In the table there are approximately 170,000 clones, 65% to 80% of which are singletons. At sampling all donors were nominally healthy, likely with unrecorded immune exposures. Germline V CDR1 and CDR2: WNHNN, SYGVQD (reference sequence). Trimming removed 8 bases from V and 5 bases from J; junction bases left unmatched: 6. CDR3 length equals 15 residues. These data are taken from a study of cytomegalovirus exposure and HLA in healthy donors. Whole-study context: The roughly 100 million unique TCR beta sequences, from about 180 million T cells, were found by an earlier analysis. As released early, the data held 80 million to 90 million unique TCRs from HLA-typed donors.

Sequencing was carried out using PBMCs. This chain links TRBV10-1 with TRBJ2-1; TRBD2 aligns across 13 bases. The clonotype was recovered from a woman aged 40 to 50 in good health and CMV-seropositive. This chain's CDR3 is CASSLTSGGDNEQFF. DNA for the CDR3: TGCGCCAGCTCCTTAACTAGCGGGGGGGACAATGAGCAGTTCTTC.